This T cell receptor beta chain comes out of a study of cytomegalovirus exposure and HLA in healthy donors. As for the study in general: The 120 validation repertoires and the roughly 690 first-cohort repertoires shared a platform, a later analysis reported.

Concerning this clone: As yet, its antigen is unknown.

The data were produced by immunoSEQ multiplex PCR, yet TCRdb's version contains in-frame clones alone and is incomplete. The sample has around 98,000 clones; approximately 90% are singletons. General study results and limits: For cytomegalovirus status, the classifier reportedly gave diagnoses with high specificity and sensitivity. Most observed TCR sequences were rare, whereas some public TCRs were detected in many donors. Overall, approximately 150 TCR beta chains were annotated as cytomegalovirus-associated.

The CDR3 sequence is 13 residues long. CDR1 and CDR2 from the germline V gene are SNHLY and FYNNEI. Trimming pared 4 bases from V and 3 bases from J, leaving 10 bases between. The material sequenced was PBMCs. J is TRBJ2-7 and V is TRBV2; D may be TRBD1 (6 bases). The TCR comes from a woman aged 25 to 45 in good health and CMV-seronegative. This CDR3 reads CASSGDTGYEQYF. The CDR3 DNA sequence: TGTGCCAGCAGTGGGGACACGGGCTACGAGCAGTACTTC.